Each of the 8 T cell receptor beta chains below was sequenced from the same sample in a study of PD-L1 blockade in urothelial cancer. This table comes from immunoSEQ multiplex PCR, and its TCRdb copy is limited to in-frame clones, with some not included. The data show roughly 49,000 clones, about 90% seen once. The sequenced sample was PBMCs, obtained around atezolizumab (anti-PD-L1) treatment. The receptors here all came from a man in his 60s with urothelial cancer.

This chain uses TRBV9 with TRBJ1-1; 12 nucleotides align to TRBD1. This CDR3 spans 17 amino acids. The germline V gene has CDR1 SGDLS and CDR2 YYNGEE. The V segment lost 1 base and the J segment 5 bases; nucleotides outside the gene matches: 9. CDR3 sequence: CASSVWDRGPGGTEAFF. CDR3 DNA sequence: TGTGCCAGCAGCGTATGGGACAGGGGGCCGGGAGGAACTGAAGCTTTCTTT.

The chain combines TRBV18 with TRBJ1-1; 7 bases align to TRBD1. This CDR3 region has 14 residues. The germline V gene encodes CDR1 KGHSH and CDR2 LQKENI. With 3 bases clipped from V and 4 bases from J, the junction kept 5 bases outside the gene matches. CDR3 in DNA: TGTGCCAGCTCACCCGCGACAGGGTTCACTGAAGCTTTCTTT. It yields the protein CASSPATGFTEAFF.

The V gene is TRBV9, the J gene TRBJ2-1, with 8 bases fitting TRBD2. This CDR3 has 15 residues. Unmatched junction bases numbered 8, after V lost 3 bases and J lost 6 bases. The germline CDR1 and CDR2 sequences are SGDLS and YYNGEE. This CDR3 is CASSAPGLAGNEQFF. As DNA, the CDR3 is TGTGCCAGCAGCGCCCCTGGACTAGCCGGCAATGAGCAGTTCTTC.

The V call is TRBV9, the J call TRBJ2-4; 16 nucleotides match TRBD2. The germline V gene has CDR1 SGDLS and CDR2 YYNGEE. The CDR3 sequence is 16 residues long. Trimming removed 4 bases from V and 5 bases from J; junction bases left unmatched: 3. In nucleotides, the CDR3 is TGTGCCAGCAGCCTGGGACTAGCGGGGGGGGAAAACATTCAGTACTTC. Translating gives CASSLGLAGGENIQYF.

J is TRBJ1-6 and V is TRBV23-1; tentatively, D is TRBD1 (6 bases). TRBV23-1 has ORF status, its function being uncertain. The length of the CDR3 is 18 residues. V was cut by 0 bases and J by 9 bases, with 21 bases left in between. The CDR3 reads CASSQSVGNRVGTSPLHF. CDR3 bases: TGCGCCAGCAGTCAATCCGTCGGCAACAGGGTGGGAACTTCACCCCTCCACTTT.

The rearrangement links TRBV19 to TRBJ2-5; TRBD2 matches 15 bases. Losses at the gene ends were 4 bases for V and 2 bases for J; bases not matched to a gene: 2. Looked up from germline, CDR1 is LNHDA and CDR2 is SQIVND (reference sequence). CDR3 length equals 16 residues. DNA for the CDR3: TGTGCCAGTAGTACAGGACTAGCGGGGGGGCAAGAGACCCAGTACTTC. Residues: CASSTGLAGGQETQYF.

J is TRBJ2-3 and V is TRBV6-1; 9 nucleotides line up with TRBD2. The ends lost 2 bases at V and 0 bases at J; junction bases unmatched: 0. The germline CDR1 and CDR2 sequences are MNHNS and SASEGT. This CDR3 contains 15 residues. In DNA, the CDR3 is TGTGCCAGCAGTGAACTAGCGGGGAGCACAGATACGCAGTATTTT. Encoded protein: CASSELAGSTDTQYF.

This clone was observed a handful of times. V usage is TRBV7-6 and J usage is TRBJ2-7; the match to TRBD1 covers 9 bases. Germline assignment: CDR1 SGHVS and CDR2 FNYEAQ. The V and J ends lost 3 bases and 4 bases, in that order; junction bases with no gene match: 4. The CDR3 extends over 14 amino acids. This chain's CDR3 is CASSFGQGQYEQYF. The CDR3 DNA reads as TGTGCCAGCAGCTTCGGACAGGGGCAGTACGAGCAGTACTTC.